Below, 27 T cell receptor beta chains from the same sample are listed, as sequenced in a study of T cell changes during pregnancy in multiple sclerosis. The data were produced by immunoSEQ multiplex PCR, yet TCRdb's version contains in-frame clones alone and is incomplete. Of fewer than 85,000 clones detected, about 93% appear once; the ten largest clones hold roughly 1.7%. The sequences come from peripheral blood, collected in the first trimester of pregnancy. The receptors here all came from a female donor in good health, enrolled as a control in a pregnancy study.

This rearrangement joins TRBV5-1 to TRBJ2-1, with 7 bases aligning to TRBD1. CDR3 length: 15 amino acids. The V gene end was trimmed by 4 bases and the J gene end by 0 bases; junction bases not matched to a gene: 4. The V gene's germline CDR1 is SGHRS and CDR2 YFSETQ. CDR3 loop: CASSRDSSSYNEQFF. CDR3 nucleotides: TGCGCCAGCAGCCGGGACAGCAGCTCCTACAATGAGCAGTTCTTC.

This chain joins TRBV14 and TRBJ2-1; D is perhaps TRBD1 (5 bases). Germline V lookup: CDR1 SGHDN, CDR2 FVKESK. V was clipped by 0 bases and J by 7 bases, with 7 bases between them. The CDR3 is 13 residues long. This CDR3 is CASSQDSGNEQFF. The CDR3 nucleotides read TGTGCCAGCAGCCAAGATTCAGGGAATGAGCAGTTCTTC.

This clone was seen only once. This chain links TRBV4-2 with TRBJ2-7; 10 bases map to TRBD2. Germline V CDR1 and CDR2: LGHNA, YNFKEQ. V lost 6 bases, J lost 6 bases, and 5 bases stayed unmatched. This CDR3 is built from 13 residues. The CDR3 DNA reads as TGTGCCAGCAGTCCTAGCGGGAGAAGCGAGCAGTACTTC. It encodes CASSPSGRSEQYF.

The CDR3, as DNA: TGTGCCAGCAGCCCCCGATCGGGAGGGAGCGGGAGAGAGACAGATACGCAGTATTTT. Translated: CASSPRSGGSGRETDTQYF. V gene TRBV7-6 combines with J gene TRBJ2-3; 8 bases fit TRBD2. The V segment lost 5 bases and the J segment 3 bases; nucleotides outside the gene matches: 19. Germline CDR1 reads SGHVS; CDR2 reads FNYEAQ. This CDR3 contains 19 residues.

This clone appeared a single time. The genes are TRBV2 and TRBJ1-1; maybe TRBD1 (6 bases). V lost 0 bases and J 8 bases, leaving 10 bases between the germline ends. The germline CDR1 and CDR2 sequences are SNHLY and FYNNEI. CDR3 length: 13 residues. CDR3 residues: CASSEADGQEAFF. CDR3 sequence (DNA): TGTGCCAGCAGTGAAGCGGACGGACAGGAAGCTTTCTTT.

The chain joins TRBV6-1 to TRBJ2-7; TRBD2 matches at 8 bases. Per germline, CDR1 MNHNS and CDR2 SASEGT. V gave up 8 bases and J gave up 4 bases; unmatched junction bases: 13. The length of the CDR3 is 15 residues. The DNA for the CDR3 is TGTGCCAGCCTGCCCCTAGCGGGTAAGGGGTACGAGCAGTACTTC. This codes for CASLPLAGKGYEQYF.

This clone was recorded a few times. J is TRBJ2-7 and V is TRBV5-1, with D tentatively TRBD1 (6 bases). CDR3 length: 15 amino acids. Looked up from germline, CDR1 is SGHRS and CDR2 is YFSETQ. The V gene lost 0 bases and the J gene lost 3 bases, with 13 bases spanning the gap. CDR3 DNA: TGCGCCAGCAGCTTGGATTCCCAGGGGTACTACGAGCAGTACTTC. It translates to CASSLDSQGYYEQYF.

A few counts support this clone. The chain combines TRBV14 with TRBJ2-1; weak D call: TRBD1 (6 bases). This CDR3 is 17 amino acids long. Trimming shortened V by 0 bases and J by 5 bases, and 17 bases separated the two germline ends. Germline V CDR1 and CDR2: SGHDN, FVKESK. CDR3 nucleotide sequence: TGTGCCAGCAGCCAAGAAAGATTGAGGGGGACGAACAATGAGCAGTTCTTC. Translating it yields CASSQERLRGTNNEQFF.

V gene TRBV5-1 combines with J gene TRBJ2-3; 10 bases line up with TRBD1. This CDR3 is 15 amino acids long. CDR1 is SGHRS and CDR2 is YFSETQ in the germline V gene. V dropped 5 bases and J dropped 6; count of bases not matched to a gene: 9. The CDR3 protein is CASRETGGASDTQYF. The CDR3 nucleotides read TGCGCCAGCAGGGAGACAGGGGGCGCATCGGATACGCAGTATTTT.

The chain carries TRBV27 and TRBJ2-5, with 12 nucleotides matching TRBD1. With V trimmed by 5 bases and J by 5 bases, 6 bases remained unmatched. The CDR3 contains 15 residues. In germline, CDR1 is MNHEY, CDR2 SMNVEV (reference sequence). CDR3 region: CASSTGTGGAETQYF. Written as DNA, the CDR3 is TGTGCCAGCAGTACCGGGACAGGGGGCGCGGAGACCCAGTACTTC.

The DNA of the CDR3 is TGTGCCAGCAGTGAAGGGACAGGGAACTATGGCTACACCTTC. Protein sequence: CASSEGTGNYGYTF. This chain connects TRBV6-1 to TRBJ1-2; 8 nucleotides agree with TRBD1. This CDR3 contains 14 residues. J was trimmed by 2 bases and V by 1 base; bases with no gene match: 0. Germline V lookup: CDR1 MNHNS, CDR2 SASEGT.

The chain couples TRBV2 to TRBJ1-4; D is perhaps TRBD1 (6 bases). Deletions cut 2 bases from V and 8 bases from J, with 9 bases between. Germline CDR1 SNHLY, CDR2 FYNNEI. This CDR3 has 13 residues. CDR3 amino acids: CASSEQGWEKLFF. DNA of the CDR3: TGTGCCAGCAGTGAACAGGGGTGGGAAAAACTGTTTTTT. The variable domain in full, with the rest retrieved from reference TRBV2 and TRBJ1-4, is EPEVTQTPSHQVTQMGQEVILRCVPISNHLYFYWYRQILGQKVEFLVSFYNNEISEKSEIFDDQFSVERPDGSNFTLKIRSTKLEDSAMYFCASSEQGWEKLFFGSGTQLSVL.

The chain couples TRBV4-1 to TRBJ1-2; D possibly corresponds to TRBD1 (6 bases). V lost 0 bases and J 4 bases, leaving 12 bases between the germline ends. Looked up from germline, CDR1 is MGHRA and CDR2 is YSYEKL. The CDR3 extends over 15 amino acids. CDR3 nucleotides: TGCGCCAGCAGCCAAGAGGCACCGACAGGCTATGGCTACACCTTC. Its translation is CASSQEAPTGYGYTF.

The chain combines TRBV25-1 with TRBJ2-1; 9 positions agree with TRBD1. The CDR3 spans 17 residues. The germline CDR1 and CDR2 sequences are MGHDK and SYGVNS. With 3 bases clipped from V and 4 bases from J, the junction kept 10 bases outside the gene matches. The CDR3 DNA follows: TGTGCCAGCAGTGAGCGCCCCGGGACAGGGACTTACAATGAGCAGTTCTTC. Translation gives CASSERPGTGTYNEQFF.

The CDR3 nucleotides are TGTGCCAGCAGCGACCTTATCAGCTACGAGCAGTACTTC. It yields the protein CASSDLISYEQYF. V is TRBV6-4 and J is TRBJ2-7, with no clear D. Germline assignment: CDR1 MRHNA and CDR2 SNTAGT. Between the trimmed V and J ends, which lost 6 bases and 3 bases, there was a span of 12 bases. CDR3 length equals 13 residues.

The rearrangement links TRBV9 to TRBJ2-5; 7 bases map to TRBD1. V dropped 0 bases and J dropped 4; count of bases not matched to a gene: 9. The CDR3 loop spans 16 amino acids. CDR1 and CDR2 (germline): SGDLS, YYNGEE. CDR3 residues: CASSVEIVGGSETQYF. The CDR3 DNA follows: TGTGCCAGCAGCGTAGAAATCGTAGGGGGCTCAGAGACCCAGTACTTC. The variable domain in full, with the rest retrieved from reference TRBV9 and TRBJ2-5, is DSGVTQTPKHLITATGQRVTLRCSPRSGDLSVYWYQQSLDQGLQFLIQYYNGEERAKGNILERFSAQQFPDLHSELNLSSLELGDSALYFCASSVEIVGGSETQYFGPGTRLLVL.

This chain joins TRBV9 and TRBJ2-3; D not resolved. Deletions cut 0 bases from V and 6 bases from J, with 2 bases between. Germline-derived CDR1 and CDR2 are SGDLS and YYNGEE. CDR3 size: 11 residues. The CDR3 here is CASSVADTQYF. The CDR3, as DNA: TGTGCCAGCAGCGTAGCGGATACGCAGTATTTT.

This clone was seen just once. CDR3 nucleotide sequence: TGTGCCAGCAGCTTATCAGATTACCCCAGGGGCTCCTACGAGCAGTACTTC. This encodes CASSLSDYPRGSYEQYF. The chain is built from TRBV7-9 and TRBJ2-7; perhaps TRBD1 as D (6 bases). Germline assignment: CDR1 SEHNR and CDR2 FQNEAQ (reference sequence). The CDR3 contains 17 residues. The V gene lost 2 bases and the J gene lost 0 bases, with 17 bases spanning the gap.

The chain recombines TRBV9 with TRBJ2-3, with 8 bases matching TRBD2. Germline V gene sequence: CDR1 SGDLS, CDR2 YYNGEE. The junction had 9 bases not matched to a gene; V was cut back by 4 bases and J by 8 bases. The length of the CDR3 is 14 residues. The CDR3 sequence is CASSSRTSQGTQYF. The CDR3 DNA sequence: TGTGCCAGCAGCTCCCGGACTAGCCAAGGTACGCAGTATTTT.

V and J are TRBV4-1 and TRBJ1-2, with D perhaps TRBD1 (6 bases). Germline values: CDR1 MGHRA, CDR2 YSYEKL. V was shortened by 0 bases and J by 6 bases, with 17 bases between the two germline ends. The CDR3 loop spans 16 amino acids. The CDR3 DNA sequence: TGCGCCAGCAGCCAAGATCAGGGGTTAGGCTATGATGGCTACACCTTC. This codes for CASSQDQGLGYDGYTF.

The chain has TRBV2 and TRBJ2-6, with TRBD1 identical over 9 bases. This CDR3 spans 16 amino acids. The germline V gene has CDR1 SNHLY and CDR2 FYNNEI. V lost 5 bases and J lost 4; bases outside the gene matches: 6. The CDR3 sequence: CASSRGQGMGANVLTF. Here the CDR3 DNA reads TGTGCCAGCAGTCGGGGACAGGGCATGGGGGCCAACGTCCTGACTTTC.

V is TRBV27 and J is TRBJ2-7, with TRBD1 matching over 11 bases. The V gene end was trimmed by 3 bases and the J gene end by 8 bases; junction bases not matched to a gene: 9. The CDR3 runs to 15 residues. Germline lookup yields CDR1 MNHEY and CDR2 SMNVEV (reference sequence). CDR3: CASSLSGQGAGKQYF. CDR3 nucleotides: TGTGCCAGCAGTTTGTCAGGACAGGGGGCAGGGAAGCAGTACTTC.

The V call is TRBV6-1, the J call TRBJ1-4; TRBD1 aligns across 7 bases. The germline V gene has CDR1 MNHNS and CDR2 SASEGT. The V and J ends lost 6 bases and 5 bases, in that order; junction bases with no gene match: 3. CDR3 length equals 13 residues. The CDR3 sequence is CASSLTGNEKLFF. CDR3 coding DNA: TGTGCCAGCAGCCTGACAGGGAATGAAAAACTGTTTTTT.

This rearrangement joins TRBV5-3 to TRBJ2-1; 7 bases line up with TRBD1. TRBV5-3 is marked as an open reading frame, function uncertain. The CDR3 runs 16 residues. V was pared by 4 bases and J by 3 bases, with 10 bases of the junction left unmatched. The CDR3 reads CARSPPPGQVYNEQFF. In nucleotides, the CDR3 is TGTGCCAGAAGCCCCCCTCCCGGACAGGTCTACAATGAGCAGTTCTTC.

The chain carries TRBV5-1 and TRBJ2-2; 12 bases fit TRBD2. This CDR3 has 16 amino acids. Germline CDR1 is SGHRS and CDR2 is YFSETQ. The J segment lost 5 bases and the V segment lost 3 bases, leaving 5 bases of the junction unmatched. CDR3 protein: CASSSLAGGGTGELFF. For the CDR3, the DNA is TGCGCCAGCAGCTCACTAGCGGGAGGAGGGACCGGGGAGCTGTTTTTT.

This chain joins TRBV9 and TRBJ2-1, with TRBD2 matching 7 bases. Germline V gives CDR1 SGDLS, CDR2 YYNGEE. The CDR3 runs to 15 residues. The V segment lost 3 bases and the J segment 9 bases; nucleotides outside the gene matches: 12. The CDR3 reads CASSAGLVFRGEQFF. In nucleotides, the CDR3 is TGTGCCAGCAGCGCCGGACTAGTCTTCCGCGGTGAGCAGTTCTTC.

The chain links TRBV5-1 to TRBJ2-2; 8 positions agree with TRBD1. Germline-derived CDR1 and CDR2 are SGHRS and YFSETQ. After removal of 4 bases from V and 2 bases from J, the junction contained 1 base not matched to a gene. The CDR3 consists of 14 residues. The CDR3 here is CASSGTGNTGELFF. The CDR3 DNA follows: TGCGCCAGCAGCGGGACAGGTAACACCGGGGAGCTGTTTTTT. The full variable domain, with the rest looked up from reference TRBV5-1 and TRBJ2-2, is KAGVTQTPRYLIKTRGQQVTLSCSPISGHRSVSWYQQTPGQGLQFLFEYFSETQRNKGNFPGRFSGRQFSNSRSEMNVSTLELGDSALYLCASSGTGNTGELFFGEGSRLTVL.